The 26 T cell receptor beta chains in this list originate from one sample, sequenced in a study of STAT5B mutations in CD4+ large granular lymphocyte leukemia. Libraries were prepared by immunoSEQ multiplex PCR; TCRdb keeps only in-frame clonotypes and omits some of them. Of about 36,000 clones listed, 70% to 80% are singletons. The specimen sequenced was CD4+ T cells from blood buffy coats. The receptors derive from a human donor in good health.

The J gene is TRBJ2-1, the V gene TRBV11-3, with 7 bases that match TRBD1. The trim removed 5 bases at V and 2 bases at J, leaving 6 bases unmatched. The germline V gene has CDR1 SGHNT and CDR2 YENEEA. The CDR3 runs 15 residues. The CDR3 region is CASSQGRGTYNEQFF. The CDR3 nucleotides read TGTGCCAGCAGCCAGGGCAGGGGGACCTACAATGAGCAGTTCTTC.

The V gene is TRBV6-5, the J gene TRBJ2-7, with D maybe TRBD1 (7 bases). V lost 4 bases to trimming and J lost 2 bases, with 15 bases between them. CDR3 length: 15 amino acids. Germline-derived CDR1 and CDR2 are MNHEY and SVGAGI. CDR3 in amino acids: CASSWEGGGTYEQYF. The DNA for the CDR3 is TGTGCCAGCAGTTGGGAAGGAGGGGGCACCTACGAGCAGTACTTC.

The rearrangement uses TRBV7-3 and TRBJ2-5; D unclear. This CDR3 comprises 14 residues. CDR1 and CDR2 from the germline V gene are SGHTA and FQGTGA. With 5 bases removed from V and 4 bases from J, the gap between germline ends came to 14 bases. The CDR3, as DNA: TGTGCCAGCAGCCAATACGCAGAGCCAGAGACCCAGTACTTC. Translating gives CASSQYAEPETQYF.

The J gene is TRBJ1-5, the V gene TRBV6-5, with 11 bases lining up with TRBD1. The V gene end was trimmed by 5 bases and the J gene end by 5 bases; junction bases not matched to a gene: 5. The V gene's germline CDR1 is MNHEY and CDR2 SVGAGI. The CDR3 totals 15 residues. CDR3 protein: CASSMDRGLDQPQHF. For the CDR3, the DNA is TGTGCCAGCAGTATGGACAGGGGGCTAGATCAGCCCCAGCATTTT.

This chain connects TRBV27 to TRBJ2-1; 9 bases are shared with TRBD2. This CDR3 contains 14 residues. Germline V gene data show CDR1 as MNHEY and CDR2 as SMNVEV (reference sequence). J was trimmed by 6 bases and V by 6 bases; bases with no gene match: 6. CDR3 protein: CASRLSGSVNEQFF. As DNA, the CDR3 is TGTGCCAGCAGACTTAGCGGGAGCGTCAATGAGCAGTTCTTC.

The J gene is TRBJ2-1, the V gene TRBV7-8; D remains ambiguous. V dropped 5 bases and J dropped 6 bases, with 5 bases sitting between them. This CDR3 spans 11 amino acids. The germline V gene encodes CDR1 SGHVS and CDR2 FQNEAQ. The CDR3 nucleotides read TGTGCCAGCAGCACCCTCAATGAGCAGTTCTTC. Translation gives CASSTLNEQFF.

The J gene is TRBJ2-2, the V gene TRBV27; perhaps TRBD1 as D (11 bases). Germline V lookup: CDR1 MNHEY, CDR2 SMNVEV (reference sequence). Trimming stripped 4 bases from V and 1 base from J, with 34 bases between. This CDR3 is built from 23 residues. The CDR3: CASSSWARDRGGLATWNTGELFF. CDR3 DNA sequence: TGTGCCAGCAGTTCCTGGGCCCGGGACAGGGGGGGACTAGCGACTTGGAACACCGGGGAGCTGTTTTTT.

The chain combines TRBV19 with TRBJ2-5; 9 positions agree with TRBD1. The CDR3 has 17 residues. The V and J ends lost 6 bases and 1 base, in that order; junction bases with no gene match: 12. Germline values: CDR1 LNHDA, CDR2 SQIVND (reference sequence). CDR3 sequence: CASSTNPGTGSQETQYF. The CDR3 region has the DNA TGTGCCAGTAGCACAAATCCCGGGACAGGGTCCCAAGAGACCCAGTACTTC.

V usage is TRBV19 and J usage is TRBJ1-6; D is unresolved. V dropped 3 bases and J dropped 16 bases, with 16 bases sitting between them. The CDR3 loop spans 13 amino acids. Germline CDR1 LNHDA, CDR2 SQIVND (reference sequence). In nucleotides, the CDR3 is TGTGCCAGTAGTATTACCACCGACTCGCCTCTCCACTTT. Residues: CASSITTDSPLHF.

The CDR3 region is CASKGQATNEKLFF. CDR3 coding DNA: TGTGCCAGTAAGGGACAAGCAACTAATGAAAAACTGTTTTTT. This chain links TRBV19 with TRBJ1-4, with TRBD1 as a possible D gene (6 bases). The V and J ends lost 7 bases and 0 bases respectively, with 9 bases between them. The CDR3 covers 14 residues. Per the germline V gene, CDR1 is LNHDA and CDR2 is SQIVND (reference sequence). The full variable domain, rest sourced from reference TRBV19 and TRBJ1-4, is DGGITQSPKYLFRKEGQNVTLSCEQNLNHDAMYWYRQDPGQGLRLIYYSQIVNDFQKGDIAEGYSVSREKKESFPLTVTSAQKNPTAFYLCASKGQATNEKLFFGSGTQLSVL.

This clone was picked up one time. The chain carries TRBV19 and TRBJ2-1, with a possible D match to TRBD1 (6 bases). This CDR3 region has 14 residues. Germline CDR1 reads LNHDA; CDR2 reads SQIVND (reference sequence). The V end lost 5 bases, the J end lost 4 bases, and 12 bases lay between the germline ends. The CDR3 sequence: CASSHRDTYNEQFF. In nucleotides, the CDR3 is TGTGCCAGTAGTCACCGGGACACTTACAATGAGCAGTTCTTC.

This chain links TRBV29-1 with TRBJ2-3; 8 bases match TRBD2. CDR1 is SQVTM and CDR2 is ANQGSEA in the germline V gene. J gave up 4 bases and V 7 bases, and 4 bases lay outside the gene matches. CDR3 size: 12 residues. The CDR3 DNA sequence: TGCAGCGGACGGGGGGGCTCAGATACGCAGTATTTT. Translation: CSGRGGSDTQYF.

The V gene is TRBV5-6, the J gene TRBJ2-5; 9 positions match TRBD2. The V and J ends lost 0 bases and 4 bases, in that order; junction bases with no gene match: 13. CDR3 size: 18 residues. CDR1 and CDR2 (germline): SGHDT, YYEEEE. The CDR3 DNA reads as TGTGCCAGCAGCTTGGAAATAGCGGGGGCCCCCTTACGAGAGACCCAGTACTTC. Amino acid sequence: CASSLEIAGAPLRETQYF. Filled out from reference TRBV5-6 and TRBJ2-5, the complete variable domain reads DAGVTQSPTHLIKTRGQQVTLRCSPKSGHDTVSWYQQALGQGPQFIFQYYEEEERQRGNFPDRFSGHQFPNYSSELNVNALLLGDSALYLCASSLEIAGAPLRETQYFGPGTRLLVL.

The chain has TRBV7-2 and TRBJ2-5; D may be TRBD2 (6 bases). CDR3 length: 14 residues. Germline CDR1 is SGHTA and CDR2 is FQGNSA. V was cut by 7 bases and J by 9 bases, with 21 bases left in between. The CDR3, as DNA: TGTGCCAGCACCCCTGGCGGGGCCTGGGGTTCCCAGTACTTC. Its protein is CASTPGGAWGSQYF.

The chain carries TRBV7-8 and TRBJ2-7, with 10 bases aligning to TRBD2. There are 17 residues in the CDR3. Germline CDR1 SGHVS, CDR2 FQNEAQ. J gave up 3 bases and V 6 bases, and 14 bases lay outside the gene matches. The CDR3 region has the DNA TGTGCCAGCAGAAGAAGTCGCGTTAGGACTAGCGGCTACGAGCAGTACTTC. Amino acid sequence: CASRRSRVRTSGYEQYF.

The CDR3 DNA is TGTGCCAGCAGCACCCCTAGCGTCAATGAGCAGTTCTTC. Translation gives CASSTPSVNEQFF. The rearrangement links TRBV7-2 to TRBJ2-1; possible D gene TRBD2, 6 bases. Germline CDR1 is SGHTA and CDR2 is FQGNSA. Trimming shortened V by 5 bases and J by 6 bases, and 11 bases separated the two germline ends. The CDR3 totals 13 residues.

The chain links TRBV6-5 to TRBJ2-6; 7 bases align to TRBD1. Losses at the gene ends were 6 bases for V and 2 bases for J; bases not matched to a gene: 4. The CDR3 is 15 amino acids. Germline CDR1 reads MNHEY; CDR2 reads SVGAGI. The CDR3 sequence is CASSITGAGANVLTF. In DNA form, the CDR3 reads TGTGCCAGCAGCATCACAGGGGCTGGGGCCAACGTCCTGACTTTC.

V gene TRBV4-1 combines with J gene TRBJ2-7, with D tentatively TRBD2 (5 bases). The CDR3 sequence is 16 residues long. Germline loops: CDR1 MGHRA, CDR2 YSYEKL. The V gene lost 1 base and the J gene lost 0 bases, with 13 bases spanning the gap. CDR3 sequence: CASSQAGKASSYEQYF. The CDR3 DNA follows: TGCGCCAGCAGCCAAGCCGGGAAAGCGAGCTCCTACGAGCAGTACTTC.

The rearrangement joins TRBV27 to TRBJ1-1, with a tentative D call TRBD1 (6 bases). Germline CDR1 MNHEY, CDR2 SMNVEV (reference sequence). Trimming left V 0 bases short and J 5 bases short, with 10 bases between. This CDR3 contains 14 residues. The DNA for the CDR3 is TGTGCCAGCAGTTTATCGGCAGGGGAGACTGAAGCTTTCTTT. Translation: CASSLSAGETEAFF.

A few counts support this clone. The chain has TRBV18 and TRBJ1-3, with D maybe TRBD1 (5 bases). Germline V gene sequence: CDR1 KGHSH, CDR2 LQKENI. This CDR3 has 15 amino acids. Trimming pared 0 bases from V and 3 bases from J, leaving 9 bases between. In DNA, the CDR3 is TGTGCCAGCTCACCACCGGGACTTAATGGAAACACCATATATTTT. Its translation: CASSPPGLNGNTIYF.

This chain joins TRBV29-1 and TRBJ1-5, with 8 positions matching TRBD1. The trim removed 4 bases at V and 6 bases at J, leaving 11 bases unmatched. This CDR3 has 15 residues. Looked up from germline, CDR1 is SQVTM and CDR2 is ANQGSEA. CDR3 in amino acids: CSVVWADRGSQPQHF. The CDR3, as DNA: TGCAGCGTTGTGTGGGCCGACAGGGGAAGTCAGCCCCAGCATTTT.

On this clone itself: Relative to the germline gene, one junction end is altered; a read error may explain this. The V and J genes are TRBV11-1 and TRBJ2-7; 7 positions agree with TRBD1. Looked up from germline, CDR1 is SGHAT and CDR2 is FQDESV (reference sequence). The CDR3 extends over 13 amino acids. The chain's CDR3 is CASSLPGTVFIRF. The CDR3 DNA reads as TGTGCCAGCAGCCTCCCCGGGACAGTATTTATACGCTTC.

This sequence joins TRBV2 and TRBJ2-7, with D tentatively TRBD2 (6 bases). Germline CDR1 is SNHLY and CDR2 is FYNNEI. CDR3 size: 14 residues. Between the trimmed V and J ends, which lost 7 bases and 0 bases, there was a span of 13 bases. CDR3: CASKAGVSSYEQYF. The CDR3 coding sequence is TGTGCCAGCAAAGCGGGCGTAAGCTCCTACGAGCAGTACTTC.

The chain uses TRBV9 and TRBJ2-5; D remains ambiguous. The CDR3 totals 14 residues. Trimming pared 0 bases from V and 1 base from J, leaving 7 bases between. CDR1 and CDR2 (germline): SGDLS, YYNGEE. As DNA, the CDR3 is TGTGCCAGCAGCGTAGGATTCTCCCAAGAGACCCAGTACTTC. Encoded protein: CASSVGFSQETQYF.

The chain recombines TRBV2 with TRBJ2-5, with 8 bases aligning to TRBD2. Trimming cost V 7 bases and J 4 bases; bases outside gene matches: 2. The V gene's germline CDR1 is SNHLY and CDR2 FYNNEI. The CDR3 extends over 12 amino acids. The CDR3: CASKLAGETQYF. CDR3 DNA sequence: TGTGCCAGCAAGCTAGCGGGAGAGACCCAGTACTTC.

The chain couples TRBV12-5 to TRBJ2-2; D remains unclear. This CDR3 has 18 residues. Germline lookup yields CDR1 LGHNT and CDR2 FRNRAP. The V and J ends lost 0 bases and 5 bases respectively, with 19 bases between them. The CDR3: CASGLVRTNGYGTGELFF. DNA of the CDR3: TGTGCTAGTGGTTTGGTTCGGACCAACGGATATGGGACCGGGGAGCTGTTTTTT.